The T cell receptor (beta chain) described here comes from a study of blood T cell repertoires in COVID-19 (dated by TCRdb to 2019 to 2021). Regarding the complete study: The collaborator samples originated in the United States, Italy and Spain and spanned the acute and convalescent phases of COVID-19. The material from the prospective study consisted of cDNA or gDNA derived from T cells, B-cell-depleted T cells, or PBMCs. Where available, HLA class I and class II types were obtained from metadata supplied by the sample provider rather than from assay-based typing. Subjects who had been exposed to COVID-19, were actively infected with it, or had recovered from it provided the deeply sampled blood TCRbeta repertoires that made up the dataset. The samples were drawn from two sources: the first 160 participants of the ongoing ImmuneRACE study, and some 1,300 subjects contributed by 6 global collaborators. The repertoires were released in a freely available public database intended as a resource for research on the immune response to SARS-CoV-2. Sample metadata almost always included a de-identified subject ID, COVID-19 status, age in years and sex.

The immunoSEQ Assay, a bias-controlled multiplex PCR, was used to amplify TCRbeta CDR3 regions from genomic DNA. In the source study's methods: Within the assay, amplification of reference gene primers was used to estimate how many nucleated cells each sample contained. To quantify the absolute abundance of each unique TCRbeta CDR3 rearrangement, sequence reads were collapsed and filtered. For each sample, productive Simpson clonality was calculated as the square root of Simpson's diversity index over productive rearrangements. The clones in this table, taken by TCRdb from immuneACCESS, are in-frame only. Not every clone is retained; where verified, under half of the shortfall comes from an unresolved V gene, and the cause of the rest is unknown. V, J and clone size are taken as reported in that table, and D and trimming were inferred from the DNA itself. The sample includes about 130,000 clones, with around nine tenths observed a single time. Jointly, the top ten make up roughly 10% of the sample.

Taken from cysteine to phenylalanine, the CDR3 has 16 residues. Only CDR3 DNA is held: 48 bases, read in frame from base 1. Reading the germline V gene gives CDR1 MGHRA and CDR2 YSYEKL. The germline V and J ends show losses of 3 bases and 6 bases respectively, and no gene match explains 13 bases of the junction. The research as a whole found: How much clinical and demographic metadata was included differed by source and by participant, and the metadata was provided uncurated.

Concerning this clone itself: Which antigen it targets is not known. No much larger clone is present one base from it, and per-base qualities are unavailable.

One collaborating source in Seattle enrolled patients during active infection and followed them longitudinally through the course of disease. The collaborating institutions used their own protocols to collect whole blood in K2EDTA tubes. Collaborator samples were shipped for TCRbeta analysis as frozen whole blood, isolated PBMCs, or DNA extracted from either sample type. This receptor was obtained from a woman aged 70-85 years with COVID-19, enrolled during active disease. The sample was peripheral blood. This receptor chain uses TRBV4-1 and TRBJ1-2; 7 nucleotides in the junction match TRBD1. The CDR3 loop reads CASSHTIQGIDNGYTF. The nucleotide sequence reads as follows: TGCGCCAGCAGCCACACAATACAGGGGATCGATAATGGCTACACCTTC.